Listed below are T cell receptor beta chains from one sample, sequenced in a study of blood T cell repertoires in COVID-19. TCRdb's table, derived via immunoSEQ multiplex PCR, lists solely in-frame clones and lacks some. In the table there are 23,000 or so clones, about nine tenths of which are singletons. The sample comprised peripheral blood. The receptors originated from a man in his fifties or sixties with active COVID-19. Both conserved end residues are part of each CDR3. The order of the fields is CDR3 DNA, CDR3 protein, D gene, J gene, V gene, clone size. The D gene is left open where the match is weak. Expanded clones are given a class, and other clones once, few, many or no size at all.

DNA: TGTGCCAGCAGTTTAACCCTACGGGGGGGTCTTGGCTACACCTTC; CDR3: CASSLTLRGGLGYTF; D: -; J: TRBJ1-2; V: TRBV28; size: -
DNA: TGTGCCAGCAGTTTAGGTCCTAGCGGGAGCTCTGGGGCCAACGTCCTGACTTTC; CDR3: CASSLGPSGSSGANVLTF; D: TRBD2; J: TRBJ2-6; V: TRBV27; size: once
DNA: TGTGCCAGCAGTCTTAACAGGGACACTGAAGCTTTCTTT; CDR3: CASSLNRDTEAFF; D: -; J: TRBJ1-1; V: TRBV12-3/TRBV12-4; size: once
DNA: TGTGCCAGCAGCCGGAGGCTCGGCAGGCATAATTCACCCCTCCACTTT; CDR3: CASSRRLGRHNSPLHF; D: -; J: TRBJ1-6; V: TRBV21-1; size: -
DNA: TGTGCCAGCAGCTCCTGGGACAGGGGTATCCACGAGCAGTACTTC; CDR3: CASSSWDRGIHEQYF; D: TRBD1; J: TRBJ2-7; V: TRBV11-2; size: few
DNA: TGTGCCAGCAGCCCTCGAGCGGGACCTAACTATGGCTACACCTTC; CDR3: CASSPRAGPNYGYTF; D: -; J: TRBJ1-2; V: TRBV7-2; size: -
DNA: TGTGCCAGCAGCGGCACCTGGGAGAGCGGGTGGGAAAAACTGTTTTTT; CDR3: CASSGTWESGWEKLFF; D: -; J: TRBJ1-4; V: TRBV7-9; size: -
DNA: TGTGCCAGCAGCTTAGGTCCCAGGGGACGATCACCCCTCCACTTT; CDR3: CASSLGPRGRSPLHF; D: -; J: TRBJ1-6; V: TRBV7-9; size: few
DNA: TGTGCCAGCCACCGGGATCGATTTCAAGAGACCCAGTACTTC; CDR3: CASHRDRFQETQYF; D: -; J: TRBJ2-5; V: TRBV28; size: -
DNA: TGTGCCACCAGTGAGGGAGGGGTAGGGGAGACCCAGTACTTC; CDR3: CATSEGGVGETQYF; D: TRBD2; J: TRBJ2-5; V: TRBV24-1; size: -
DNA: TGTGCCAGCAGCCGAGAACAGGCTACGAACACCGGGGAGCTGTTTTTT; CDR3: CASSREQATNTGELFF; D: -; J: TRBJ2-2; V: TRBV3-1/TRBV3-2; size: -
DNA: TGTGCCAGCACCCCGGGAACCGCTCTATGGGAGCAGTACTTC; CDR3: CASTPGTALWEQYF; D: -; J: TRBJ2-7; V: TRBV7-9; size: few
DNA: TGTGCCAGTAGTATCCGCAGGCGAGTATCTGAAGCTTTCTTT; CDR3: CASSIRRRVSEAFF; D: -; J: TRBJ1-1; V: TRBV19; size: -
DNA: TGTGCCAGCAGCTTCTACCGCACAGATGGTACGCAGTATTTT; CDR3: CASSFYRTDGTQYF; D: -; J: TRBJ2-3; V: TRBV7-3; size: -
DNA: TGTGCCAGCAGCCCTCCCACAGGGGGGGGAACTGAAGCTTTCTTT; CDR3: CASSPPTGGGTEAFF; D: TRBD1; J: TRBJ1-1; V: TRBV9; size: -
DNA: TGTGCCAGCAGTGAAAGCGGTAATGAAAAACTGTTTTTT; CDR3: CASSESGNEKLFF; D: -; J: TRBJ1-4; V: TRBV6-4; size: -
DNA: TGTGCCACCAGCAGAGATCTGGCAGAATATCAGCCCCAGCATTTT; CDR3: CATSRDLAEYQPQHF; D: -; J: TRBJ1-5; V: TRBV15; size: -
DNA: TGTGCCAGCAGCATCCAGGGAAGTAATGAAAAACTGTTTTTT; CDR3: CASSIQGSNEKLFF; D: -; J: TRBJ1-4; V: TRBV7-9; size: -
DNA: TGTGCCATCAGAGGGGGACACGGCATGAACACTGAAGCTTTCTTT; CDR3: CAIRGGHGMNTEAFF; D: -; J: TRBJ1-1; V: TRBV10-3; size: -
DNA: TGTGCCAGCGTACGGACAGGGGGCCAATACAATGAGCAGTTCTTC; CDR3: CASVRTGGQYNEQFF; D: TRBD1; J: TRBJ2-1; V: TRBV28; size: -
DNA: TGTGCCAGCAGTCGAACCGGGACAGGGGGCAATCAGCCCCAGCATTTT; CDR3: CASSRTGTGGNQPQHF; D: TRBD1; J: TRBJ1-5; V: TRBV27; size: -
DNA: TGTGCCAGCAGCTTGGGGGGCAGCTCACGTGAAGCTTTCTTT; CDR3: CASSLGGSSREAFF; D: -; J: TRBJ1-1; V: TRBV5-5; size: -
DNA: TGTGCCAGCAGCTCGGGACTATCGAAAGGGTGGGGGACAGATACGCAGTATTTT; CDR3: CASSSGLSKGWGTDTQYF; D: TRBD2; J: TRBJ2-3; V: TRBV7-9; size: -
DNA: TGTGCCAGCAGTGAACAGGGGGCGCGAGAGACCCAGTACTTC; CDR3: CASSEQGARETQYF; D: TRBD1; J: TRBJ2-5; V: TRBV2; size: -
DNA: TGTGCCAGCAGTTTGAACCAGCAGGGCGGGGTATACAATGAGCAGTTCTTC; CDR3: CASSLNQQGGVYNEQFF; D: -; J: TRBJ2-1; V: TRBV28; size: -
DNA: TGTGCCAGCAGCCGACCGGGACAGGGATATGGCTACACCTTC; CDR3: CASSRPGQGYGYTF; D: TRBD1; J: TRBJ1-2; V: TRBV11-2; size: -
DNA: TGTGCCAGCTCACCACCTTTCAGAGCCAAAAACATTCAGTACTTC; CDR3: CASSPPFRAKNIQYF; D: -; J: TRBJ2-4; V: TRBV18; size: -
DNA: TGTGCCAGTGGGACAGTGTCACTGGGCTACACCTTC; CDR3: CASGTVSLGYTF; D: TRBD1; J: TRBJ1-2; V: TRBV27; size: few
DNA: TGCAGCGTTCAAGACCACCGACTGACGCAGTATTTT; CDR3: CSVQDHRLTQYF; D: -; J: TRBJ2-3; V: TRBV29-1; size: -
DNA: TGTGCCACCAGTGAGCCGACAGGGCCCACAGATACGCAGTATTTT; CDR3: CATSEPTGPTDTQYF; D: TRBD1; J: TRBJ2-3; V: TRBV24-1; size: -
DNA: TGCGCCAGCAGCGTTGGACAGGCTACAACTAATGAAAAACTGTTTTTT; CDR3: CASSVGQATTNEKLFF; D: TRBD1; J: TRBJ1-4; V: TRBV5-1; size: -
DNA: TGTGCCAGCAGCCAAGAAGAGCGGGGGGGCAATGAGCAGTTCTTC; CDR3: CASSQEERGGNEQFF; D: TRBD2; J: TRBJ2-1; V: TRBV4-2; size: medium-sized
DNA: TGTGCCAGCAGTATGACAGGGGGCGCGGAGCCCCAGCATTTT; CDR3: CASSMTGGAEPQHF; D: TRBD1; J: TRBJ1-5; V: TRBV2; size: few
DNA: TGTGCCAGCAGTTACCGAGCGGGACAGGGCGGGGAGCTGTTTTTT; CDR3: CASSYRAGQGGELFF; D: TRBD1; J: TRBJ2-2; V: TRBV6-5; size: -
DNA: TGTGCCAGTAGACCCGGGACAGGGTATACCGGGGAGCTGTTTTTT; CDR3: CASRPGTGYTGELFF; D: TRBD1; J: TRBJ2-2; V: TRBV7-8; size: -
DNA: TGCAGTGCTAGTCCCCCCGGCAGGGGGCGGCCCCAGCATTTT; CDR3: CSASPPGRGRPQHF; D: TRBD1; J: TRBJ1-5; V: TRBV20-1; size: -